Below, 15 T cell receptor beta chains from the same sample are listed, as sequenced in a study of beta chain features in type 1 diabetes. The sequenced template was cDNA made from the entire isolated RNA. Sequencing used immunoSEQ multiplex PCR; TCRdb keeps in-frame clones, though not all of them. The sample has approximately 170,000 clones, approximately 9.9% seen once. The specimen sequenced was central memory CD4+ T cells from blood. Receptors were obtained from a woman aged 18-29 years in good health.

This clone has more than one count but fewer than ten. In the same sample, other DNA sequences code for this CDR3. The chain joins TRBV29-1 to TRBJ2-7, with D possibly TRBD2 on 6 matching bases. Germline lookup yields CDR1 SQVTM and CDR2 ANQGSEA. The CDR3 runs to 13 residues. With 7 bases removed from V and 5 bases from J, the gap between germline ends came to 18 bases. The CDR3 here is CSGGDGRIDEQYF. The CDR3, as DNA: TGCAGCGGGGGGGACGGACGTATCGACGAGCAGTACTTC.

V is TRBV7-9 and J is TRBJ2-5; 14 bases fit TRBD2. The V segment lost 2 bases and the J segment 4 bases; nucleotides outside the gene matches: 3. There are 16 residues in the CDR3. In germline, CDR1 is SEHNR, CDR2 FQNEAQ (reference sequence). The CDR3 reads CASSLLGLAGGETQYF. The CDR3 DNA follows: TGTGCCAGCAGCTTACTAGGACTAGCGGGAGGAGAGACCCAGTACTTC.

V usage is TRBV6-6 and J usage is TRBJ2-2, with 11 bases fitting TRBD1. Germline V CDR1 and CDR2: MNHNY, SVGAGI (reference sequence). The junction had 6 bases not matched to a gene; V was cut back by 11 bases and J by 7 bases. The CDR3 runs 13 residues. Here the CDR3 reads CACWDRGGGELFF. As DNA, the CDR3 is TGTGCCTGTTGGGACAGGGGGGGCGGGGAGCTGTTTTTT.

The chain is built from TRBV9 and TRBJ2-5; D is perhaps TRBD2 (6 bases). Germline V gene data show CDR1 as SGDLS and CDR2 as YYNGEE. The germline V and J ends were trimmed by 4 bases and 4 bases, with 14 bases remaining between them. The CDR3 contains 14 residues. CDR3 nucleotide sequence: TGTGCCAGCAGCTTTGGACGGGGGTCAGAGACCCAGTACTTC. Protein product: CASSFGRGSETQYF.

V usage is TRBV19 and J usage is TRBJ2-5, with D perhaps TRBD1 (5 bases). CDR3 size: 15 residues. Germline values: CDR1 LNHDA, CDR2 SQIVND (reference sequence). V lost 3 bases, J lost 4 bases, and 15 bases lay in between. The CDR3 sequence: CASSIRSGGAETQYF. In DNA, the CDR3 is TGTGCCAGTAGTATTCGGAGTGGTGGGGCAGAGACCCAGTACTTC.

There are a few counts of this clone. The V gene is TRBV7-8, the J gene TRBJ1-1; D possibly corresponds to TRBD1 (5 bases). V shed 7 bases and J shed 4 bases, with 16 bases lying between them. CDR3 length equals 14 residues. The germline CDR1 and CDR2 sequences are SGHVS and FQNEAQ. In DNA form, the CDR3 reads TGTGCCAGCATCACCAACGAAAGGGGCACTGAAGCTTTCTTT. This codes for CASITNERGTEAFF.

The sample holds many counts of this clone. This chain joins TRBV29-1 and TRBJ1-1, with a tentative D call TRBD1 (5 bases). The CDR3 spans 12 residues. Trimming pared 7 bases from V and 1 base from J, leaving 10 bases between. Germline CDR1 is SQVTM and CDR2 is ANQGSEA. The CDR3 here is CSALRENTEAFF. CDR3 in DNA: TGCAGCGCGCTCAGGGAGAACACTGAAGCTTTCTTT.

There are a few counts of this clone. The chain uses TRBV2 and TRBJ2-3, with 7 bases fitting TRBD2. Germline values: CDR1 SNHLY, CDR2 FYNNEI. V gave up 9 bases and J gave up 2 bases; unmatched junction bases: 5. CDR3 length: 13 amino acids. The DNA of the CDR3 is TGTGCCAGTACCCGGGACTACACAGATACGCAGTATTTT. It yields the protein CASTRDYTDTQYF.

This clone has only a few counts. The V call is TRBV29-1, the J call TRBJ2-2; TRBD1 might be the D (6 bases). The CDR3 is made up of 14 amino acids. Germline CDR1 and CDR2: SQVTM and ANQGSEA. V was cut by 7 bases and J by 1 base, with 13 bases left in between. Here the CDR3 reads CSARTALNTGELFF. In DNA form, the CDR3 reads TGCAGCGCACGGACAGCCTTGAACACCGGGGAGCTGTTTTTT.

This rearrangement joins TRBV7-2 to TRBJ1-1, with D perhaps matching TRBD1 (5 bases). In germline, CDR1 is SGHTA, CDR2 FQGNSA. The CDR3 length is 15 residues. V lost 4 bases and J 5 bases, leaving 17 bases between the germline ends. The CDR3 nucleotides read TGTGCCAGCAGCTCCTCCTCCACCTCAGGGACTGAAGCTTTCTTT. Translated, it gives CASSSSSTSGTEAFF.

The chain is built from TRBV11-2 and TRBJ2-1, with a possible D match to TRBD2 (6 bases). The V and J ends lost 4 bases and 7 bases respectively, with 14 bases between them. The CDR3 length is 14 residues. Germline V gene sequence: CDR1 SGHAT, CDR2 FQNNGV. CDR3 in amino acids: CASSWGAGPNEQFF. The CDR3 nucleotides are TGTGCCAGCAGCTGGGGAGCGGGCCCGAATGAGCAGTTCTTC.

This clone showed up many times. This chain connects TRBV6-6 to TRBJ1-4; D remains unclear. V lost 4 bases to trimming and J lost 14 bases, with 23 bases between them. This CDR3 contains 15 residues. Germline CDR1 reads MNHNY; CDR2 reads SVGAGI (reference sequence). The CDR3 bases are TGTGCCAGCAGTTTGGTCCCGCTTGGCTCCTCTAGCCTGTTTTTT. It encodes CASSLVPLGSSSLFF.

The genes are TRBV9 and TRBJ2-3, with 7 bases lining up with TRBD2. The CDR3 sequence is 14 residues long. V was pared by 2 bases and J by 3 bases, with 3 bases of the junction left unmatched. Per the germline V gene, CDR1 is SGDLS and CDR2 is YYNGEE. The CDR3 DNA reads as TGTGCCAGCAGCGTTTCACTAGCGACAGATACGCAGTATTTT. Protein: CASSVSLATDTQYF.

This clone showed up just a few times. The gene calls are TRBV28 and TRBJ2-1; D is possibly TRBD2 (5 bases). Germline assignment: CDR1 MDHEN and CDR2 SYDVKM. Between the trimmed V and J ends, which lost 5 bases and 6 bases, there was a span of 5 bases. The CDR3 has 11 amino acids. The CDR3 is CASSGSNEQFF. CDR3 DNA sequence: TGTGCCAGCAGTGGGAGCAATGAGCAGTTCTTC. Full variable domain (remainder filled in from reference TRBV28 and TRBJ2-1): DVKVTQSSRYLVKRTGEKVFLECVQDMDHENMFWYRQDPGLGLRLIYFSYDVKMKEKGDIPEGYSVSREKKERFSLILESASTNQTSMYLCASSGSNEQFFGPGTRLTVL.

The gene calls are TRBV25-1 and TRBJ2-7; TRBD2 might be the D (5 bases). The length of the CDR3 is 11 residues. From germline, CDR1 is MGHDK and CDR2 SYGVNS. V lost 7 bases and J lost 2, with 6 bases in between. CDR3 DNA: TGTGCCAGCACCGGGGCCTACGAGCAGTACTTC. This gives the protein CASTGAYEQYF.